The 19 T cell receptor beta chains given below trace back to one sample, sequenced in a study of T cell responses to AZD1222 COVID-19 vaccine. Method: immunoSEQ multiplex PCR; TCRdb's copy keeps in-frame clones and lacks some. The sample contains tens of thousands of clones, roughly nine tenths of which appear only once. The sequencing used peripheral blood, collected 28 days after the second AZD1222 dose. Receptors were obtained from an adult who received the AZD1222 COVID-19 vaccine.

J is TRBJ2-1 and V is TRBV7-9; 8 bases align to TRBD2. CDR1 is SEHNR and CDR2 is FQNEAQ in the germline V gene (reference sequence). V trimming: 2 bases; J trimming: 6 bases; junction bases outside the gene matches: 9. The CDR3 runs 16 residues. This chain's CDR3 is CASSLSSGLASNEQFF. The CDR3 DNA sequence: TGTGCCAGCAGCTTATCTTCCGGACTAGCATCCAATGAGCAGTTCTTC.

The chain uses TRBV12-3 or TRBV12-4 and TRBJ2-7; TRBD2 is a possible D gene (5 bases). The CDR3 spans 13 residues. With 4 bases removed from V and 8 bases from J, the gap between germline ends came to 15 bases. The CDR3 loop reads CASSSAEVDKQYF. The CDR3 DNA follows: TGTGCCAGCAGTTCCGCGGAGGTCGACAAGCAGTACTTC.

The J gene is TRBJ2-5, the V gene TRBV5-5, with D possibly matching TRBD2 (7 bases). Germline V gene lookup returns CDR1 SGHKS and CDR2 YYEKEE (reference sequence). The V and J ends lost 7 bases and 1 base respectively, with 23 bases between them. The CDR3 totals 17 residues. The DNA of the CDR3 is TGTGCCAGCCACAAGAGGGATTTTGGGGGGGCCCAAGAGACCCAGTACTTC. Amino acids: CASHKRDFGGAQETQYF.

The rearrangement links TRBV11-2 to TRBJ1-2; TRBD1 might be the D (6 bases). The germline CDR1 and CDR2 sequences are SGHAT and FQNNGV. Trimming pared 3 bases from V and 4 bases from J, leaving 12 bases between. This CDR3 has 14 residues. CDR3 coding DNA: TGTGCCAGCAGCTTGGACAGCCAGGCCTATGGCTACACCTTC. As protein: CASSLDSQAYGYTF.

CDR3 DNA sequence: TGTGCCAGCAGCCAAGAATCAGAACTTCTAAGGCATGAGCAGTTCTTC. It is translated as CASSQESELLRHEQFF. The chain employs TRBV3-1 (or the pseudogene TRBV3-2) and TRBJ2-1; D is unclear. This CDR3 is built from 16 residues. Trimming removed 0 bases at V and 8 bases at J, with 17 bases between. Germline CDR1 and CDR2: LGHDT and YNNKEL (reference sequence).

The V gene is TRBV10-3, the J gene TRBJ1-2, with unresolved D. Germline V CDR1 and CDR2: ENHRY, SYGVKD. With 4 bases removed from V and 1 base from J, the gap between germline ends came to 10 bases. CDR3 length equals 14 residues. The DNA of the CDR3 is TGTGCCATCAGTGGTAGAGGAGATAACTATGGCTACACCTTC. It is translated as CAISGRGDNYGYTF.

This chain joins TRBV6-2 or TRBV6-3 and TRBJ2-5; D not resolved. The length of the CDR3 is 15 residues. Between the trimmed V and J ends, which lost 0 bases and 5 bases, there was a span of 13 bases. Looked up from germline, CDR1 is MNHEY and CDR2 is SVGEGT. The DNA for the CDR3 is TGTGCCAGCAGTTACTCGATGGCCGGCGCCGAGACCCAGTACTTC. The encoded protein is CASSYSMAGAETQYF.

CDR3 loop: CASSAGLAGIGSYEQYF. The CDR3 DNA reads TGTGCCAGCAGTGCCGGACTAGCGGGAATAGGGTCCTACGAGCAGTACTTC. The chain employs TRBV6-1 and TRBJ2-7; TRBD2 matches 12 bases. The CDR3 consists of 17 residues. The V and J ends lost 4 bases and 1 base, in that order; junction bases with no gene match: 8. Per germline, CDR1 MNHNS and CDR2 SASEGT.

The rearrangement joins TRBV5-3 to TRBJ2-7; the match to TRBD1 covers 7 bases. TRBV5-3 is marked as an open reading frame, function uncertain. V lost 5 bases, J lost 2 bases, and 10 bases stayed unmatched. CDR3 length: 15 amino acids. Here the CDR3 DNA reads TGTGCCAGAAGATTCGAGGGGACAGAAACCTACGAGCAGTACTTC. Translated, it gives CARRFEGTETYEQYF.

V gene TRBV11-3 combines with J gene TRBJ2-5; weak D call: TRBD1 (6 bases). Trimming took 4 bases from V and 4 from J, leaving 16 bases between them. This CDR3 has 15 residues. Germline CDR1 SGHNT, CDR2 YENEEA. CDR3 loop: CASSSSTGLAETQYF. CDR3 nucleotides: TGTGCCAGCAGCTCATCGACAGGACTGGCAGAGACCCAGTACTTC. Full variable domain (missing parts from reference TRBV11-3 and TRBJ2-5): EAGVVQSPRYKIIEKKQPVAFWCNPISGHNTLYWYLQNLGQGPELLIRYENEEAVDDSQLPKDRFSAERLKGVDSTLKIQPAELGDSAVYLCASSSSTGLAETQYFGPGTRLLVL.

The CDR3 sequence is CASSYRTGFMNQPQHF. The DNA for the CDR3 is TGTGCCAGCAGTTACCGTACGGGGTTTATGAATCAGCCCCAGCATTTT. The V call is TRBV6-2 or TRBV6-3, the J call TRBJ1-5; D gene uncertain. The CDR3 has 16 residues. Trimming shortened V by 2 bases and J by 4 bases, and 15 bases separated the two germline ends. In germline, CDR1 is MNHEY, CDR2 SVGEGT.

A word on this clone: A read error may account for a junction end that differs from germline. The chain employs TRBV4-3 and TRBJ2-2, with 10 bases lining up with TRBD2. The CDR3 is made up of 17 amino acids. The germline gives CDR1 LGHNA, CDR2 YSLEER. The CDR3 DNA reads as TGCGCCAGCAGCCAAGACCAAACTAGCGGGAACGCCGGGGAGCTGTTTTTT. It encodes CASSQDQTSGNAGELFF.

This clone was seen only once. This chain uses TRBV7-9 with TRBJ1-2; possible D gene TRBD1, 5 bases. The CDR3 runs 15 residues. Germline assignment: CDR1 SEHNR and CDR2 FQNEAQ (reference sequence). V was cut by 5 bases and J by 4 bases, with 17 bases left in between. CDR3 nucleotide sequence: TGTGCCAGCAGCCCGCAGGTGGGGCAGCGCTATGGCTACACCTTC. The encoded protein is CASSPQVGQRYGYTF.

The V and J genes are TRBV30 and TRBJ2-3; either TRBD1 or TRBD2 may supply D (5 bases each). V was trimmed by 8 bases and J by 4 bases, leaving 22 bases between them. The length of the CDR3 is 15 residues. The V gene's germline CDR1 is GTSNPN and CDR2 SVGIG (reference sequence). CDR3 bases: TGTGCCGCCCGTTCGGGACGAGGGTGGCCAGATACGCAGTATTTT. Translated: CAARSGRGWPDTQYF.

This chain links TRBV27 with TRBJ2-7; 7 nucleotides match TRBD2. Germline CDR1 MNHEY, CDR2 SMNVEV (reference sequence). V dropped 5 bases and J dropped 6; count of bases not matched to a gene: 4. The CDR3 consists of 12 residues. The CDR3 region is CASSPGTTEQYF. In DNA, the CDR3 is TGTGCCAGCAGTCCCGGGACTACCGAGCAGTACTTC.

This clone showed up just once. V usage is TRBV5-1 and J usage is TRBJ2-7; unclear D gene. The germline V gene encodes CDR1 SGHRS and CDR2 YFSETQ. The length of the CDR3 is 12 residues. V lost 3 bases, J lost 5 bases, and 9 bases lay in between. CDR3 loop: CASSSRPDEQYF. The CDR3, as DNA: TGCGCCAGCAGCTCCCGTCCCGACGAGCAGTACTTC.

This chain connects TRBV28 to TRBJ2-7; tentative D call: TRBD1 (6 bases). Germline V gives CDR1 MDHEN, CDR2 SYDVKM. CDR3 length: 15 residues. Trimming took off 6 bases at V and 3 bases at J, with 18 bases between the two ends. The chain's CDR3 is CASSTPGDTRYEQYF. CDR3 in DNA: TGTGCCAGCAGCACCCCTGGGGACACCCGCTACGAGCAGTACTTC. Supplemented by reference TRBV28 and TRBJ2-7, the full variable domain reads DVKVTQSSRYLVKRTGEKVFLECVQDMDHENMFWYRQDPGLGLRLIYFSYDVKMKEKGDIPEGYSVSREKKERFSLILESASTNQTSMYLCASSTPGDTRYEQYFGPGTRLTVT.

The V gene is TRBV4-3, the J gene TRBJ2-3; D ambiguous. Trimming took 0 bases from V and 0 from J, leaving 22 bases between them. This CDR3 is 20 amino acids long. CDR1 and CDR2 (germline): LGHNA, YSLEER. CDR3 DNA sequence: TGCGCCAGCAGCCAAGATTACGCAACGGAGAGAAATCCTAGCACAGATACGCAGTATTTT. Protein product: CASSQDYATERNPSTDTQYF.

The CDR3 DNA follows: TGTGCCAGCAGCGTAGAGGGGGTTTCGAAAGTCAATGAGCAGTTCTTC. This gives the protein CASSVEGVSKVNEQFF. V is TRBV9 and J is TRBJ2-1; maybe TRBD1 (6 bases). The length of the CDR3 is 16 residues. Trimming pared 0 bases from V and 6 bases from J, leaving 16 bases between. In germline, CDR1 is SGDLS, CDR2 YYNGEE.